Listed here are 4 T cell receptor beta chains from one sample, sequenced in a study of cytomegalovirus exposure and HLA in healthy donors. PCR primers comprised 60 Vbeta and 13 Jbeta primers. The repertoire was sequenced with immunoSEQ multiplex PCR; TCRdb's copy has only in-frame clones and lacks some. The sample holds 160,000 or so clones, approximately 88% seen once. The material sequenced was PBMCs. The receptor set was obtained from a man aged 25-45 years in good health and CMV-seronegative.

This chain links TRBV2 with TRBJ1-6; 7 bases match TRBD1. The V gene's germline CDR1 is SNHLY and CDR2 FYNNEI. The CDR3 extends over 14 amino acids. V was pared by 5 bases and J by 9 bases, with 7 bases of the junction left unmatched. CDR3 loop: CASSLETGLSPLHF. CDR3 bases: TGTGCCAGCAGTCTCGAGACAGGGCTTTCACCCCTCCACTTT.

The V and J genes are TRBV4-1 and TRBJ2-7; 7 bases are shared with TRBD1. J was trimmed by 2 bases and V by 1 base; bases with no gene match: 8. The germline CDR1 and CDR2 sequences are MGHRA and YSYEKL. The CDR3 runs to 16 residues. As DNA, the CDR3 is TGCGCCAGCAGCCAAGTGGCCCCTGGGACAGCCTACGAGCAGTACTTC. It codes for CASSQVAPGTAYEQYF.

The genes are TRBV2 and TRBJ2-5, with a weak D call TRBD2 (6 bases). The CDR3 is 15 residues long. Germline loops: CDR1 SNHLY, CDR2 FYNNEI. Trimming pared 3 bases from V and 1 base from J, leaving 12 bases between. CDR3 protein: CASSELTSFQETQYF. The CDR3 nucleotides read TGTGCCAGCAGTGAGTTGACTAGTTTCCAAGAGACCCAGTACTTC.

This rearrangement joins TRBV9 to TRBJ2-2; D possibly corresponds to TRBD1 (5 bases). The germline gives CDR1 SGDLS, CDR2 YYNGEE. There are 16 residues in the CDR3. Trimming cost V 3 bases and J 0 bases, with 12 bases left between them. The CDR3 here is CASSGAQGANTGELFF. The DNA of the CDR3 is TGTGCCAGCAGCGGGGCTCAGGGCGCGAACACCGGGGAGCTGTTTTTT.